The entry that follows covers one T cell receptor (beta chain) sequence. Antigen: not known. Unique molecular identifiers had been added to the TCR beta cDNA libraries. TCRdb reanalysed the PCR reads using MiXCR and keeps one entry per CDR3 protein. The profile shows about 820,000 distinct CDR3 sequences, around 50% of them singletons. The germline V gene encodes CDR1 SGHDN and CDR2 FVKESK. The CDR3 runs 17 residues. These data belong to a study of post-analysis software for immune sequencing data. Study background: Progressive-relapsing, secondary progressive and relapsing-remitting multiple sclerosis were among the disease courses included. Study findings and constraints: In patients, about 5 TRBV segments were more frequent than in controls, with TRBV5-6, TRBV5-1 and TRBV20-1 among them.

This sequence was found in a girl aged 10 to 17 with multiple sclerosis. The specimen sequenced was blood. The chain uses TRBV14 and TRBJ2-4; 7 positions agree with TRBD2. Gene TRBJ2-7 matches the end of the DNA better, so the J call may be wrong. The CDR3 loop reads CASSRKPGGTRRDEQYF. CDR3 bases: TGTGCCAGCAGCCGGAAGCCGGGAGGCACCAGGAGGGACGAGCAGTACTTC.